The 12 T cell receptor beta chains reported below all come from one sample, sequenced in a study of CD8 T cells in ankylosing spondylitis. Each CDR3 protein gets one entry after TCRdb re-called the 5' RACE reads with MiXCR. The sample records about 400,000 distinct CDR3 sequences, 20% being singletons. Sequenced sample: blood, either unsorted or a sorted T cell fraction (not recorded which). The receptors stem from a male donor with ankylosing spondylitis or in good health (not recorded which).

The sample holds a few counts of this clonotype. The rearrangement links TRBV19 to TRBJ2-7, with 11 positions matching TRBD1. The CDR3 length is 15 residues. CDR1 LNHDA and CDR2 SQIVND come from the germline V gene (reference sequence). J gave up 2 bases and V 5 bases, and 5 bases lay outside the gene matches. This chain's CDR3 is CASSPGQGAPYEQYF. The CDR3 bases are TGTGCCAGTAGTCCCGGACAGGGGGCGCCCTACGAGCAGTACTTC. Filled out from reference TRBV19 and TRBJ2-7, the complete variable domain reads DGGITQSPKYLFRKEGQNVTLSCEQNLNHDAMYWYRQDPGQGLRLIYYSQIVNDFQKGDIAEGYSVSREKKESFPLTVTSAQKNPTAFYLCASSPGQGAPYEQYFGPGTRLTVT.

There are a few counts of this clonotype. This rearrangement joins TRBV27 to TRBJ1-2, with D possibly TRBD1 on 6 matching bases. Germline CDR1 and CDR2: MNHEY and SMNVEV (reference sequence). The length of the CDR3 is 14 residues. V dropped 6 bases and J dropped 5 bases, with 16 bases sitting between them. CDR3 sequence reads: CASSLQGGGYGYTF. The CDR3 DNA reads as TGTGCCAGCAGCCTACAGGGAGGAGGATATGGCTACACCTTC.

This clonotype has more than one count but fewer than ten. This chain uses TRBV9 with TRBJ2-7; no firm D call. Germline CDR1 reads SGDLS; CDR2 reads YYNGEE. The CDR3 covers 13 residues. Trimming left V 3 bases short and J 2 bases short, with 9 bases between. The CDR3 is CASSATPTYEQYF. The CDR3 DNA sequence: TGTGCCAGCAGCGCAACTCCCACCTACGAGCAGTACTTC.

CDR3 sequence: CSARMVEGPSYEQYF. As DNA, the CDR3 is TGCAGTGCTAGAATGGTAGAAGGCCCGTCCTACGAGCAGTACTTC. This chain connects TRBV20-1 to TRBJ2-7; D is unresolved. This CDR3 has 15 amino acids. Germline V gene data show CDR1 as DFQATT and CDR2 as SNEGSKA (reference sequence). V shed 2 bases and J shed 1 base, with 15 bases lying between them.

This sequence joins TRBV12-3 or TRBV12-4 and TRBJ1-2, with 9 bases identical to TRBD1. This CDR3 has 14 amino acids. Losses at the gene ends were 6 bases for V and 6 bases for J; bases not matched to a gene: 8. CDR3 protein: CASSIGTGNHGYTF. CDR3 DNA sequence: TGTGCCAGCAGCATAGGGACAGGGAATCATGGCTACACCTTC.

This clonotype has more than one count but fewer than ten. The CDR3 reads CASSGQGYPNEQFF. CDR3 coding DNA: TGTGCCAGCAGCGGACAGGGATACCCCAATGAGCAGTTCTTC. V usage is TRBV7-9 and J usage is TRBJ2-1; 8 positions match TRBD1. The germline V gene encodes CDR1 SEHNR and CDR2 FQNEAQ (reference sequence). The CDR3 extends over 14 amino acids. V was clipped by 5 bases and J by 6 bases; unmatched bases: 6. Looking up the rest from reference TRBV7-9 and TRBJ2-1 gives the full variable domain: DTGVSQNPRHKITKRGQNVTFRCDPISEHNRLYWYRQTLGQGPEFLTYFQNEAQLEKSRLLSDRFSAERPKGSFSTLEIQRTEQGDSAMYLCASSGQGYPNEQFFGPGTRLTVL.

V usage is TRBV20-1 and J usage is TRBJ2-4; 7 bases align to TRBD1. Looked up from germline, CDR1 is DFQATT and CDR2 is SNEGSKA (reference sequence). The CDR3 runs 12 residues. The junction had 1 base not matched to a gene; V was cut back by 2 bases and J by 6 bases. CDR3 residues: CSARRDRNIQYF. CDR3 in DNA: TGCAGTGCTAGAAGGGACAGAAACATTCAGTACTTC.

The chain combines TRBV20-1 with TRBJ1-6; no definite D call. The germline V gene has CDR1 DFQATT and CDR2 SNEGSKA (reference sequence). The CDR3 consists of 13 residues. Trimming took 5 bases from V and 7 from J, leaving 12 bases between them. This CDR3 is CSAHITENSPLHF. In DNA, the CDR3 is TGCAGTGCTCATATCACAGAGAATTCACCCCTCCACTTT.

The V gene is TRBV5-1, the J gene TRBJ2-1; TRBD1 might be the D (6 bases). Germline CDR1 SGHRS, CDR2 YFSETQ. The CDR3 length is 17 residues. V lost 4 bases and J 2 bases, leaving 19 bases between the germline ends. In DNA form, the CDR3 reads TGCGCCAGCAGCCTGTGGGACACCTTCCAAACCTACAATGAGCAGTTCTTC. It encodes CASSLWDTFQTYNEQFF.

This rearrangement joins TRBV7-8 to TRBJ2-3, with D hard to call. The V end was cut by 4 bases, the J end by 4 bases, with 6 bases between. This CDR3 has 12 amino acids. In germline, CDR1 is SGHVS, CDR2 FQNEAQ. CDR3 sequence (DNA): TGTGCCAGCAGCTACCGTTCAGATACGCAGTATTTT. Amino acid sequence: CASSYRSDTQYF.

The chain combines TRBV30 with TRBJ2-5; maybe TRBD2 (5 bases). V lost 3 bases and J 2 bases, leaving 7 bases between the germline ends. CDR3 length: 12 amino acids. CDR1 is GTSNPN and CDR2 is SVGIG in the germline V gene (reference sequence). The CDR3 protein is CAWSGMQETQYF. The CDR3 DNA is TGTGCCTGGAGCGGGATGCAAGAGACCCAGTACTTC.

This clonotype was counted between two and nine times. In nucleotides, the CDR3 is TGTGCCAGCAGCCCCGGGACAGGGATCACCGGGGAGCTGTTTTTT. This codes for CASSPGTGITGELFF. The genes are TRBV7-9 and TRBJ2-2; 9 bases agree with TRBD1. Germline CDR1 is SEHNR and CDR2 is FQNEAQ (reference sequence). CDR3 length equals 15 residues. V trimming: 5 bases; J trimming: 4 bases; junction bases outside the gene matches: 5. The full variable domain, in which reference TRBV7-9 and TRBJ2-2 provide the parts outside the CDR3, is DTGVSQNPRHKITKRGQNVTFRCDPISEHNRLYWYRQTLGQGPEFLTYFQNEAQLEKSRLLSDRFSAERPKGSFSTLEIQRTEQGDSAMYLCASSPGTGITGELFFGEGSRLTVL.